This TCR beta chain was profiled in a study of CXCR3-negative and CXCR3-positive naive CD8 T cells. The wider study: Per library, roughly 1.6 +/- 0.3 million reads; some 140 million TRB reads overall.

All CD8+ T cell subsets were sorted in triplicate at 300,000 cells each. Through 5' RACE with UMI labels, the TRB cDNA libraries were prepared. TCRdb reanalyzed the 5' RACE reads and collapses them to one entry per CDR3 protein, without DNA. The table for this sample gives tens of thousands of distinct CDR3 sequences. The CDR3 length is 13 residues. Germline V gene sequence: CDR1 DFQATT, CDR2 SNEGSKA (reference sequence). The genes are TRBV20-1 and TRBJ1-1; the TCRdb call, TRBD1, lacks DNA for checking. Sequenced input: memory CD8+ T cells from blood. The sequence derives from a human donor in good health. Some clones in this sample may be carry-over from other donors' samples. CDR3 sequence reads: CSARMTGDTEAFF.